This TCR beta chain was observed in a study of blood T cell repertoires in COVID-19. Study information: Samples taken during acute and convalescent COVID-19 were collected in the United States, Italy and Spain. Nucleic acid was either cDNA or gDNA, and it came from T cells, B-cell-depleted T cells, or PBMCs.

TCRdb keeps only in-frame clones here, not all; method: immunoSEQ multiplex PCR. Among 150,000 to 200,000 clones listed, approximately 90% were seen once. Per the germline V gene, CDR1 is LGHDT and CDR2 is YNNKEL (reference sequence). Trimming took off 4 bases at V and 4 bases at J, with 13 bases between the two ends. The CDR3 totals 14 residues. The clonotype comes from a man aged 40-49 years with active or convalescent COVID-19. This chain links TRBV3-1 (or the pseudogene TRBV3-2) with TRBJ1-2, with no clear D. Sequencing was done on a sample of peripheral blood. CDR3 DNA sequence: TGTGCCAGCAGCCCAAGTCGGGGAGTCTATGGCTACACCTTC. Its translation: CASSPSRGVYGYTF.